The 22 T cell receptor beta chains below were found in one sample sequenced in a study of cytomegalovirus exposure and HLA in healthy donors listed by TCRdb under 2017. The receptor library was made with the immunoSEQ multiplex PCR assay. For the multiplex PCR, a mixture combining 60 forward primers for TCR Vbeta segments and 13 reverse primers for TCR Jbeta segments was used. Sourced from immuneACCESS, this table was stored by TCRdb with only in-frame sequences that have V and J called. A share of the clones is absent; for the studies checked, an unresolved V gene accounts for under half, and the remainder has no known explanation. The sample yields 150,000 to 200,000 clones; around 80% were counted once. Approximately 6.8% of the sample comes from the top ten. Sample: PBMCs. Receptor source: a male donor in good health and CMV-seropositive.

V is TRBV7-2 and J is TRBJ2-3; D unclear. The CDR3 sequence is 17 residues long. In germline, CDR1 is SGHTA, CDR2 FQGNSA. V lost 5 bases and J lost 1, with 19 bases in between. CDR3 sequence reads: CASSLLLVDLGTDTQYF. In nucleotides, the CDR3 is TGTGCCAGCAGCCTCCTCCTAGTTGATCTCGGCACAGATACGCAGTATTTT.

The chain is built from TRBV5-4 and TRBJ2-1; 11 nucleotides agree with TRBD2. CDR3 length: 16 residues. Germline values: CDR1 SGHNT, CDR2 YYREEE (reference sequence). The junction had 8 bases not matched to a gene; V was cut back by 2 bases and J by 7 bases. CDR3: CASSFQLAGERNEQFF. The CDR3 DNA sequence: TGTGCCAGCAGCTTCCAACTAGCGGGAGAGAGGAATGAGCAGTTCTTC.

The chain has TRBV29-1 and TRBJ1-1, with unresolved D. Trimming removed 5 bases from V and 5 bases from J, with 15 bases in between. Germline V CDR1 and CDR2: SQVTM, ANQGSEA. There are 13 residues in the CDR3. The CDR3 is CSVISGPGTEAFF. CDR3 coding DNA: TGCAGCGTTATTAGTGGCCCCGGGACTGAAGCTTTCTTT.

This chain uses TRBV5-8 with TRBJ2-1; D may be TRBD2 (6 bases). The germline CDR1 and CDR2 sequences are SGHTS and YDEGEE. The CDR3 runs 13 residues. V lost 0 bases to trimming and J lost 9 bases, with 10 bases between them. The CDR3 nucleotides are TGTGCCAGCAGCTTGGGGGAGGACGTTGAGCAGTTCTTC. It encodes CASSLGEDVEQFF.

The chain joins TRBV29-1 to TRBJ1-1; 9 bases are shared with TRBD1. The CDR3 spans 12 residues. V lost 4 bases, J lost 4 bases, and 1 base stayed unmatched. CDR1 SQVTM and CDR2 ANQGSEA come from the germline V gene. The CDR3 nucleotides are TGCAGCGTTGGACAGGGGGTCACTGAAGCTTTCTTT. This sequence encodes CSVGQGVTEAFF.

The chain carries TRBV28 and TRBJ1-4, with D possibly TRBD1 on 5 matching bases. This CDR3 is 14 amino acids long. Germline V gives CDR1 MDHEN, CDR2 SYDVKM. V lost 2 bases to trimming and J lost 10 bases, with 14 bases between them. The CDR3 DNA reads as TGTGCCAGCAGTTTAGGGGGACGGGAGGGAAAACTGTTTTTT. It specifies CASSLGGREGKLFF.

The chain carries TRBV11-2 and TRBJ2-1; 11 positions agree with TRBD2. Germline CDR1 and CDR2: SGHAT and FQNNGV. Trimming removed 6 bases from V and 5 bases from J; junction bases left unmatched: 6. This CDR3 comprises 15 residues. The CDR3 bases are TGTGCCAGCAGGTCACTAGCGGGAGTCCACAATGAGCAGTTCTTC. Translated: CASRSLAGVHNEQFF.

The chain couples TRBV6-1 to TRBJ1-5; D unclear. The CDR3 spans 15 residues. Trimming took 2 bases from V and 0 from J, leaving 8 bases between them. From germline, CDR1 is MNHNS and CDR2 SASEGT. The CDR3 reads CASSEIGYSNQPQHF. The CDR3 coding sequence is TGTGCCAGCAGTGAAATCGGGTATAGCAATCAGCCCCAGCATTTT.

The rearrangement links TRBV15 to TRBJ2-7; D remains ambiguous. This CDR3 has 12 residues. V was shortened by 5 bases and J by 2 bases, with 7 bases between the two germline ends. The germline gives CDR1 LNHNV, CDR2 YYDKDF (reference sequence). CDR3 nucleotide sequence: TGTGCCACCAGCCATACAGCCTACGAGCAGTACTTC. Its translation is CATSHTAYEQYF. The whole variable domain, remainder taken from reference TRBV15 and TRBJ2-7, is DAMVIQNPRYQVTQFGKPVTLSCSQTLNHNVMYWYQQKSSQAPKLLFHYYDKDFNNEADTPDNFQSRRPNTSFCFLDIRSPGLGDTAMYLCATSHTAYEQYFGPGTRLTVT.

This clone has only a few counts. The genes are TRBV6-4 and TRBJ2-1; TRBD2 agrees at 10 bases. This CDR3 spans 14 amino acids. V was clipped by 6 bases and J by 6 bases; unmatched bases: 5. The germline V gene has CDR1 MRHNA and CDR2 SNTAGT. The CDR3 here is CASRESGRANEQFF. CDR3 DNA: TGTGCCAGCAGGGAGAGCGGGAGGGCCAATGAGCAGTTCTTC.

The chain has TRBV7-6 and TRBJ2-2; D call uncertain. V was trimmed by 1 base and J by 6 bases, leaving 15 bases between them. CDR1 and CDR2 from the germline V gene are SGHVS and FNYEAQ. CDR3 length: 16 residues. Here the CDR3 reads CASSLGADPAPGELFF. CDR3 bases: TGTGCCAGCAGCTTAGGGGCAGATCCGGCCCCCGGGGAGCTGTTTTTT.

V and J are TRBV5-5 and TRBJ2-2, with 11 bases fitting TRBD1. The V segment lost 1 base and the J segment 7 bases; nucleotides outside the gene matches: 3. The CDR3 loop spans 15 amino acids. The germline CDR1 and CDR2 sequences are SGHKS and YYEKEE (reference sequence). CDR3 residues: CASSLRTGGFGELFF. The CDR3 nucleotides read TGTGCCAGCAGCTTGAGGACAGGGGGCTTCGGGGAGCTGTTTTTT.

CDR3 sequence reads: CASSPRLAGYNNEQFF. The CDR3 DNA is TGTGCCAGCAGCCCAAGACTAGCGGGGTATAACAATGAGCAGTTCTTC. This chain links TRBV13 with TRBJ2-1; 11 bases map to TRBD2. The CDR3 extends over 16 amino acids. V dropped 5 bases and J dropped 5; count of bases not matched to a gene: 8. CDR1 PRHDT and CDR2 FYEKMQ come from the germline V gene (reference sequence).

V and J are TRBV28 and TRBJ2-2, with D maybe TRBD1 (5 bases). The CDR3 length is 15 residues. Germline CDR1 is MDHEN and CDR2 is SYDVKM. Trimming left V 6 bases short and J 4 bases short, with 15 bases between. The CDR3 reads CASSLTGLGTGELFF. CDR3 DNA: TGTGCCAGCAGCCTTACAGGTCTCGGCACCGGGGAGCTGTTTTTT.

The chain joins TRBV4-2 to TRBJ1-1; D is ambiguous. Germline V gene sequence: CDR1 LGHNA, CDR2 YNFKEQ. V lost 1 base and J lost 5, with 11 bases in between. CDR3 size: 14 residues. This chain's CDR3 is CASSQGGAGTEAFF. DNA for the CDR3: TGTGCCAGCAGCCAAGGGGGAGCTGGGACTGAAGCTTTCTTT.

The J gene is TRBJ2-5, the V gene TRBV2; TRBD2 agrees at 13 bases. The CDR3 spans 16 residues. Germline V lookup: CDR1 SNHLY, CDR2 FYNNEI. J was trimmed by 1 base and V by 6 bases; bases with no gene match: 5. The CDR3: CASRTRLAGGQETQYF. The DNA of the CDR3 is TGTGCCAGCAGAACCAGACTAGCGGGAGGCCAAGAGACCCAGTACTTC.

This clone has only a few counts. The chain carries TRBV27 and TRBJ2-1; D gene unclear. Per germline, CDR1 MNHEY and CDR2 SMNVEV (reference sequence). There are 14 residues in the CDR3. V was shortened by 3 bases and J by 6 bases, with 12 bases between the two germline ends. CDR3 region: CASSFLLGGNEQFF. CDR3 DNA sequence: TGTGCCAGCAGTTTTCTCCTCGGCGGCAATGAGCAGTTCTTC.

The CDR3 region has the DNA TGTGCCAGCAGCTGGACCCCACAGGCTGGAAACACCATATATTTT. It yields the protein CASSWTPQAGNTIYF. V is TRBV5-4 and J is TRBJ1-3; perhaps TRBD1 as D (5 bases). Trimming removed 3 bases at V and 2 bases at J, with 12 bases between. The CDR3 covers 15 residues. Germline V gene sequence: CDR1 SGHNT, CDR2 YYREEE (reference sequence).

The chain joins TRBV7-9 to TRBJ2-1; D possibly corresponds to TRBD1 (6 bases). Trimming left V 1 base short and J 5 bases short, with 12 bases between. The V gene's germline CDR1 is SEHNR and CDR2 FQNEAQ (reference sequence). The CDR3 length is 15 residues. The CDR3 is CASSLVVRGDNEQFF. DNA for the CDR3: TGTGCCAGCAGCTTAGTTGTCAGGGGAGACAATGAGCAGTTCTTC.

This CDR3 reads CASSSTVRSYTDTQYF. The CDR3 DNA reads TGTGCCAGCAGCTCGACTGTGCGGAGTTACACAGATACGCAGTATTTT. The genes are TRBV7-6 and TRBJ2-3, with D uncertain. The CDR3 consists of 16 residues. Trimming pared 4 bases from V and 2 bases from J, leaving 16 bases between. In germline, CDR1 is SGHVS, CDR2 FNYEAQ.

This chain connects TRBV7-2 to TRBJ2-1, with TRBD2 matching over 9 bases. This CDR3 has 14 amino acids. Trimming cost V 10 bases and J 4 bases; bases outside gene matches: 8. The germline CDR1 and CDR2 sequences are SGHTA and FQGNSA. The DNA of the CDR3 is TGTGCCAACTTGACTAGCGGAGATTACAATGAGCAGTTCTTC. Amino acid sequence: CANLTSGDYNEQFF.

The chain couples TRBV30 to TRBJ2-7; the D is unclear. Germline CDR1 is GTSNPN and CDR2 is SVGIG (reference sequence). The CDR3 is 12 amino acids. Trimming removed 3 bases at V and 5 bases at J, with 11 bases between. DNA of the CDR3: TGTGCCTGGAGCTTAGGAGTTAACGAGCAGTACTTC. Translated, it gives CAWSLGVNEQYF.